These 19 T cell receptor beta chains were all obtained from the same sample, sequenced in a study of T cell responses to AZD1222 COVID-19 vaccine. TCRdb's table, derived via immunoSEQ multiplex PCR, lists solely in-frame clones and lacks some. This sample has under 20,000 clones, with approximately 80% found just once. The starting material was peripheral blood, obtained 28 days after the second AZD1222 dose. These receptors all stem from an adult who received the AZD1222 COVID-19 vaccine.

The DNA for the CDR3 is TGTGCCAGCAGTTTAATCGGGTGGCAGCCCCAGCATTTT. Its protein product is CASSLIGWQPQHF. The rearrangement joins TRBV12-3 or TRBV12-4 to TRBJ1-5; D gene uncertain. This CDR3 contains 13 residues. The V end lost 2 bases, the J end lost 7 bases, and 9 bases lay between the germline ends.

The genes are TRBV30 and TRBJ1-2, with a weak D call TRBD1 (6 bases). The CDR3 contains 12 residues. Germline-derived CDR1 and CDR2 are GTSNPN and SVGIG (reference sequence). The V end lost 2 bases, the J end lost 7 bases, and 11 bases lay between the germline ends. CDR3 sequence: CAWSRQDGGYTF. As DNA, the CDR3 is TGTGCCTGGAGTAGACAGGATGGTGGCTACACCTTC.

This clone was counted only a few times. This chain uses TRBV7-9 with TRBJ2-2; either TRBD1 or TRBD2 may supply D (5 bases each). Germline CDR1 and CDR2: SEHNR and FQNEAQ (reference sequence). This CDR3 comprises 16 residues. V dropped 1 base and J dropped 5 bases, with 14 bases sitting between them. The CDR3 region has the DNA TGTGCCAGCAGCTTAGTTGGGGGAATAAGAACCGGGGAGCTGTTTTTT. Protein product: CASSLVGGIRTGELFF.

The chain combines TRBV19 with TRBJ1-4; 8 bases align to TRBD1. The V gene's germline CDR1 is LNHDA and CDR2 SQIVND (reference sequence). The CDR3 runs 17 residues. The trim removed 7 bases at V and 6 bases at J, leaving 16 bases unmatched. The CDR3 DNA follows: TGTGCCAGTACTCCACGGGGACAGGTCATGGGACATGAAAAACTGTTTTTT. It specifies CASTPRGQVMGHEKLFF.

The V and J genes are TRBV4-3 and TRBJ2-2; D is unclear. V was shortened by 3 bases and J by 4 bases, with 3 bases between the two germline ends. Germline loops: CDR1 LGHNA, CDR2 YSLEER. CDR3 length: 12 amino acids. The CDR3, as DNA: TGCGCCAGCAGCCATCCCACCGGGGAGCTGTTTTTT. It yields the protein CASSHPTGELFF.

The chain has TRBV25-1 and TRBJ1-2; D is undetermined. V lost 3 bases, J lost 9 bases, and 11 bases lay in between. CDR1 and CDR2 from the germline V gene are MGHDK and SYGVNS. The length of the CDR3 is 12 residues. The CDR3 DNA follows: TGTGCCAGCAGTGATTGGACTGAACGCTACACCTTC. This encodes CASSDWTERYTF.

By share, this clone ranks as medium-sized. The rearrangement joins TRBV5-6 to TRBJ2-2; D perhaps matches TRBD1 (6 bases). CDR3 length: 17 amino acids. Germline V gene data show CDR1 as SGHDT and CDR2 as YYEEEE. The V gene lost 0 bases and the J gene lost 4 bases, with 16 bases spanning the gap. The DNA for the CDR3 is TGTGCCAGCAGCTTGGCCGGGCAGGGGCTATTCACCGGGGAGCTGTTTTTT. Amino acid sequence: CASSLAGQGLFTGELFF. Complete variable domain (other parts from reference TRBV5-6 and TRBJ2-2): DAGVTQSPTHLIKTRGQQVTLRCSPKSGHDTVSWYQQALGQGPQFIFQYYEEEERQRGNFPDRFSGHQFPNYSSELNVNALLLGDSALYLCASSLAGQGLFTGELFFGEGSRLTVL.

This clone was observed a handful of times. The chain joins TRBV2 to TRBJ1-2, with 11 positions matching TRBD1. Unmatched junction bases numbered 2, after V lost 4 bases and J lost 4 bases. CDR1 and CDR2 from the germline V gene are SNHLY and FYNNEI. The CDR3 is 14 amino acids. The CDR3 protein is CASSGTGGRYGYTF. In nucleotides, the CDR3 is TGTGCCAGCAGTGGGACAGGGGGCCGCTATGGCTACACCTTC.

This rearrangement joins TRBV6-5 to TRBJ2-5, with 9 bases matching TRBD2. With V trimmed by 4 bases and J by 5 bases, 8 bases remained unmatched. Germline loops: CDR1 MNHEY, CDR2 SVGAGI. The CDR3 extends over 15 amino acids. The DNA of the CDR3 is TGTGCCAGCAGTTTCCTGCGGGGGGGCCGGGAGACCCAGTACTTC. It encodes CASSFLRGGRETQYF.

The table lists this clone with a few counts. The gene calls are TRBV7-2 and TRBJ1-3, with a tentative D call TRBD1 (5 bases). This CDR3 contains 16 residues. V lost 1 base and J 0 bases, leaving 10 bases between the germline ends. CDR1 is SGHTA, CDR2 FQGNSA, per germline. The CDR3 DNA sequence: TGTGCCAGCAGCTTAGTCGGCAGGGACTCTGGAAACACCATATATTTT. Translated: CASSLVGRDSGNTIYF.

This rearrangement joins TRBV7-2 to TRBJ2-6; D possibly corresponds to TRBD1 (5 bases). The V end lost 5 bases, the J end lost 0 bases, and 8 bases lay between the germline ends. The CDR3 extends over 15 amino acids. Germline V CDR1 and CDR2: SGHTA, FQGNSA. CDR3 in DNA: TGTGCCAGCAGCCTCAGGGTCTCTGGGGCCAACGTCCTGACTTTC. Protein sequence: CASSLRVSGANVLTF.

The chain links TRBV6-2 or TRBV6-3 to TRBJ2-3; the D is unclear. With 6 bases removed from V and 1 base from J, the gap between germline ends came to 11 bases. This CDR3 is 14 amino acids long. Germline CDR1 is MNHEY and CDR2 is SVGEGT. In nucleotides, the CDR3 is TGTGCCAGCAGCATCGAGGACGGCACAGATACGCAGTATTTT. It translates to CASSIEDGTDTQYF.

This clone was counted once. The chain couples TRBV2 to TRBJ2-2; D not resolved. Germline assignment: CDR1 SNHLY and CDR2 FYNNEI. Trimming cost V 7 bases and J 2 bases, with 2 bases left between them. This CDR3 is 11 amino acids long. CDR3 sequence reads: CASTNTGELFF. CDR3 coding DNA: TGTGCCAGCACCAACACCGGGGAGCTGTTTTTT.

The chain is built from TRBV19 and TRBJ2-1, with 7 nucleotides matching TRBD1. J was trimmed by 3 bases and V by 5 bases; bases with no gene match: 4. Germline loops: CDR1 LNHDA, CDR2 SQIVND (reference sequence). The CDR3 loop spans 14 amino acids. Here the CDR3 reads CASSSRTGYNEQFF. The CDR3 coding sequence is TGTGCCAGTAGTTCTCGGACAGGCTACAATGAGCAGTTCTTC.

V gene TRBV27 combines with J gene TRBJ2-7; D uncertain. The CDR3 extends over 15 amino acids. Trimming stripped 3 bases from V and 4 bases from J, with 16 bases between. The germline V gene has CDR1 MNHEY and CDR2 SMNVEV (reference sequence). DNA for the CDR3: TGTGCCAGCAGTTTCCGACCCGGGCGTACGTACGAGCAGTACTTC. Translation gives CASSFRPGRTYEQYF.

CDR3 protein: CASLGPQAPYGYTF. The DNA of the CDR3 is TGTGCCAGCTTAGGGCCTCAGGCCCCATATGGCTACACCTTC. The V and J genes are TRBV7-9 and TRBJ1-2; D remains ambiguous. The CDR3 has 14 amino acids. Trimming shortened V by 8 bases and J by 5 bases, and 18 bases separated the two germline ends. Germline lookup yields CDR1 SEHNR and CDR2 FQNEAQ (reference sequence). The complete variable domain, with remaining parts taken from reference TRBV7-9 and TRBJ1-2, reads DTGVSQNPRHKITKRGQNVTFRCDPISEHNRLYWYRQTLGQGPEFLTYFQNEAQLEKSRLLSDRFSAERPKGSFSTLEIQRTEQGDSAMYLCASLGPQAPYGYTFGSGTRLTVV.

V gene TRBV12-3 or TRBV12-4 combines with J gene TRBJ2-7, with D maybe TRBD2 (5 bases). There are 11 residues in the CDR3. V was shortened by 5 bases and J by 7 bases, with 9 bases between the two germline ends. The CDR3 loop is CASSGENEQYF. In nucleotides, the CDR3 is TGTGCCAGCAGTGGGGAGAATGAGCAGTACTTC.

This clone was picked up one time. CDR3: CASSLAGRGNTEAFF. Written as DNA, the CDR3 is TGTGCCAGCAGCTTAGCTGGGCGCGGGAACACTGAAGCTTTCTTT. The V gene is TRBV7-8, the J gene TRBJ1-1; D is undetermined. The V end lost 0 bases, the J end lost 1 base, and 9 bases lay between the germline ends. This CDR3 comprises 15 residues. Looked up from germline, CDR1 is SGHVS and CDR2 is FQNEAQ.

The chain uses TRBV12-3 or TRBV12-4 and TRBJ1-1, with D possibly matching TRBD1 (5 bases). The CDR3 is made up of 13 amino acids. Trimming removed 1 base from V and 3 bases from J, with 6 bases in between. The CDR3 DNA reads as TGTGCCAGCAGTTTAGGAGGGGACACTGAAGCTTTCTTT. It translates to CASSLGGDTEAFF.